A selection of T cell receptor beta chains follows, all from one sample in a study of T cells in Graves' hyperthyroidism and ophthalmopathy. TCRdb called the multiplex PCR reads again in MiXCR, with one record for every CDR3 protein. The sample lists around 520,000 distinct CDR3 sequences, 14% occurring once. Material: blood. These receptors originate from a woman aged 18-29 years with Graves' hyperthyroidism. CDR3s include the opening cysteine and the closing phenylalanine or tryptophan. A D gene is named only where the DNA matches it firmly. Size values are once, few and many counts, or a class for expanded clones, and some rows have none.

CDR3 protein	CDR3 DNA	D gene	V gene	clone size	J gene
CASSLLEGSPHRSSYNSPLHF	TGTGCCAGCAGCTTATTGGAGGGAAGCCCTCACCGGAGCTCCTATAATTCACCCCTCCACTTT	NA	TRBV7-6	many	TRBJ1-6
CAGQGSGNTVYF	TGTGCCGGACAGGGCTCTGGAAACACCGTATATTTT	TRBD1	TRBV30	few	TRBJ1-3
CASSPTGYKLFF	TGTGCCAGCAGCCCGACCGGGTACAAGCTGTTTTTT	NA	TRBV3-1	few	TRBJ2-2
CATSDLTGGHTDTQYF	TGTGCCACCAGTGATTTGACGGGAGGGCACACAGATACGCAGTATTTT	TRBD2	TRBV24-1	many	TRBJ2-3
CASSHRLNTEAFF	TGTGCCAGCAGTCATAGGCTCAACACTGAAGCTTTCTTT	NA	TRBV6-2/TRBV6-3	many	TRBJ1-1
CAWRGVGRGDTQYF	TGTGCCTGGAGGGGAGTGGGCCGGGGAGATACGCAGTATTTT	NA	TRBV30	few	TRBJ2-3
CASSQEVSGPSNYGYTF	TGTGCCAGCAGCCAAGAAGTCTCGGGGCCGAGTAACTATGGCTACACCTTC	NA	TRBV4-2	few	TRBJ1-2
CAWSLRPGGGGDTQYF	TGTGCCTGGAGTTTGAGGCCCGGGGGTGGGGGAGATACGCAGTATTTT	NA	TRBV30	few	TRBJ2-3
CASSLSHASGRNEQFF	TGTGCCAGCAGCTTAAGTCATGCTAGCGGGAGAAATGAGCAGTTCTTC	TRBD2	TRBV7-3	many	TRBJ2-1
CATSRDPRASGRLETQYF	TGTGCCACCAGCAGAGATCCGCGGGCTAGCGGGAGGCTTGAGACCCAGTACTTC	TRBD2	TRBV15	few	TRBJ2-5
CASSSGFYYGYTF	TGCGCCAGCAGCTCCGGGTTCTACTATGGCTACACCTTC	NA	TRBV4-1	NA	TRBJ1-2
CASSYRTDRYSPLHF	TGTGCCAGCAGCTACCGGACGGACAGATATTCACCCCTCCACTTT	NA	TRBV7-6	NA	TRBJ1-6
CASSLEGYEQYF	TGTGCCAGCAGCTTAGAAGGTTACGAGCAGTACTTC	NA	TRBV11-2	many	TRBJ2-7
CASGVWTAYNEQFF	TGTGCCAGCGGAGTTTGGACAGCCTACAATGAGCAGTTCTTC	NA	TRBV5-8	many	TRBJ2-1
CASRTPGDRAGYTF	TGTGCCAGCAGGACACCCGGAGACAGGGCTGGCTACACCTTC	TRBD1	TRBV6-1	many	TRBJ1-2
CSAHAGVRGIVGTDTQYF	TGCAGTGCCCACGCGGGAGTTCGTGGGATAGTGGGCACAGATACGCAGTATTTT	TRBD2	TRBV20-1	many	TRBJ2-3
CSVDRGNTDTQYF	TGCAGCGTTGATCGCGGGAACACAGATACGCAGTATTTT	NA	TRBV29-1	many	TRBJ2-3
CASGLRPGTDSYNEQFF	TGTGCTAGTGGTTTGCGCCCCGGGACAGACTCCTACAATGAGCAGTTCTTC	TRBD1	TRBV12-5	NA	TRBJ2-1
CASSQKVLGNTEAFF	TGTGCCAGCAGCCAGAAGGTTCTCGGGAACACTGAAGCTTTCTTT	NA	TRBV30	once	TRBJ1-1
CASRVPYQETQYF	TGTGCCAGCAGGGTTCCGTACCAAGAGACCCAGTACTTC	NA	TRBV2	many	TRBJ2-5
CSARLAGSQETQYF	TGCAGTGCCAGACTAGCGGGAAGCCAAGAGACCCAGTACTTC	TRBD2	TRBV20-1	many	TRBJ2-5
CASSVTTGMGYTF	TGTGCCAGTAGTGTAACAACAGGGATGGGCTACACCTTC	NA	TRBV19	NA	TRBJ1-2
CASSVGSAWGYEQYF	TGTGCCAGCAGCGTAGGCTCCGCCTGGGGCTACGAGCAGTACTTC	NA	TRBV9	few	TRBJ2-7
CSAVDRQNSPLHF	TGCAGTGCTGTTGACAGGCAAAATTCACCCCTCCACTTT	NA	TRBV20-1	few	TRBJ1-6